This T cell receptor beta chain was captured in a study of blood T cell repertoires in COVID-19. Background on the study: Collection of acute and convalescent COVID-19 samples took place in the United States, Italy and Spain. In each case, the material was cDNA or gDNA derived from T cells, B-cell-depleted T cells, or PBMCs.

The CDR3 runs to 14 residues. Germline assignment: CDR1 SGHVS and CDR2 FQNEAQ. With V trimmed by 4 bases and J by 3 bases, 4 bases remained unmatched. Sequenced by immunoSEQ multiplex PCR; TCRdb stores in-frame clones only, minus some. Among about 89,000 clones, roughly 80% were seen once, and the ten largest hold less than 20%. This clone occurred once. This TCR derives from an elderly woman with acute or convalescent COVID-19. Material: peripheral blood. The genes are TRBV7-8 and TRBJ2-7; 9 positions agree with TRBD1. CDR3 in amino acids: CASSYGTGIYEQYF. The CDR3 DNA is TGTGCCAGCAGCTACGGGACAGGGATCTACGAGCAGTACTTC.